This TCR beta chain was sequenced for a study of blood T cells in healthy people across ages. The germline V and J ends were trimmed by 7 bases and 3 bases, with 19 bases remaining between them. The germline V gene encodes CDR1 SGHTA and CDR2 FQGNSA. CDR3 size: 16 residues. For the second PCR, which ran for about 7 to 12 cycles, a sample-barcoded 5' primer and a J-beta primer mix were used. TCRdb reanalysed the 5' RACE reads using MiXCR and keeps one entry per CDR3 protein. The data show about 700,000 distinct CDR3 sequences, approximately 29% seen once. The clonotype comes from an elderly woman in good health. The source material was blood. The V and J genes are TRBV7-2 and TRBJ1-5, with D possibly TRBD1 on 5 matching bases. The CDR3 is CASTYNEGHINQPQHF. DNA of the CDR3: TGTGCCAGCACCTATAACGAAGGACACATCAATCAGCCCCAGCATTTT.